This record looks at one T cell receptor beta chain sequence and its context. Its antigen remains unknown. Clones were sequenced by immunoSEQ multiplex PCR, and TCRdb holds only the in-frame ones, with some missing. The repertoire holds about 110,000 clones, with approximately 90% as singletons. Deletions cut 0 bases from V and 7 bases from J, with 8 bases between. Germline CDR1 reads SGHRS; CDR2 reads YFSETQ. This CDR3 spans 13 amino acids. The data stem from a study of OX40 agonist ivuxolimab in advanced cancers. Study at large: Prior anti-PD-1, anti-PD-L1 or anti-CTLA-4 therapy did not bar entry, and about 38% had some. Points from the study as a whole: Relative to CD4+, CD8+ T cells held more expanded clones on average.

This TCR was sampled from an adult with an advanced solid tumor such as melanoma, head and neck, liver or kidney cancer. The V and J genes are TRBV5-1 and TRBJ1-5; D unclear. Specimen: CD4+ or CD8+ T cells sorted from blood, collected in a trial of the OX40 agonist ivuxolimab. CDR3 loop: CASSLAEDQPQHF. DNA of the CDR3: TGCGCCAGCAGCTTGGCCGAAGACCAGCCCCAGCATTTT.